The clone carrying this T cell receptor beta chain was counted between two and nine times. Antigen unknown. The data derive from a study of early T cells in non-severe SARS-CoV-2 infection. Study-wide context: RNA in bulk from unsorted whole blood was sequenced, and chains were unpaired. The study's findings and limits: Matching results from VDJdb favored anti-spike CD8 responses, leaving private and CD4 specificities undetected.

Germline V CDR1 and CDR2: SGHRS, YFSETQ. The CDR3 totals 13 residues. V was pared by 1 base and J by 6 bases, with 8 bases between. Individually, cDNA molecules had unique molecular identifiers attached to them. TCRdb reprocessed the 5' RACE reads with MiXCR, giving one entry per CDR3 protein. The data contain tens of thousands of distinct CDR3 sequences, approximately 10% of them singletons. This chain connects TRBV5-1 to TRBJ2-1; no firm D call. The sequence was collected from an adult who was a healthcare worker with PCR-confirmed SARS-CoV-2 infection or an uninfected control (not recorded which). Sequencing input: whole blood. CDR3 bases: TGCGCCAGCAGCTTGAACTCACCCAATGAGCAGTTCTTC. It specifies CASSLNSPNEQFF.